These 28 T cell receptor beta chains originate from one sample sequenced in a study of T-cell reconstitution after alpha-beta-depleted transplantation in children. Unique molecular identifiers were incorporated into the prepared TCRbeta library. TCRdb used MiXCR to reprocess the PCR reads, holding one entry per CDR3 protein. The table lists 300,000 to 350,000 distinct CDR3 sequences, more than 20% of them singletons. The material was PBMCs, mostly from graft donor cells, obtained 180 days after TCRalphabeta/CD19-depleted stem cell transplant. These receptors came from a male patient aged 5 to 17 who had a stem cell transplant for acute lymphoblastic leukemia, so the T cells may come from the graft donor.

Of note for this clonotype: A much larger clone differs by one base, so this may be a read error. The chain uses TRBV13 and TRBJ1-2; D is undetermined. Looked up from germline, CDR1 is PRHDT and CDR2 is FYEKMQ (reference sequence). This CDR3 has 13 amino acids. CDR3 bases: TGTGCCAGCAGCTTAGGCAGAAACTTTGGCTACACCTTC. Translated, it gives CASSLGRNFGYTF. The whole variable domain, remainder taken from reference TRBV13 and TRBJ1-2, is AAGVIQSPRHLIKEKRETATLKCYPIPRHDTVYWYQQGPGQDPQFLISFYEKMQSDKGSIPDRFSAQQFSDYHSELNMSSLELGDSALYFCASSLGRNFGYTFGSGTRLTVV.

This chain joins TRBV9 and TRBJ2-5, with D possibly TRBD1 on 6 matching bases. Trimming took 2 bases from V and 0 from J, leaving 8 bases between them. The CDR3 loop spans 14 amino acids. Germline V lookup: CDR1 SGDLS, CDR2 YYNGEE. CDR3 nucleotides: TGTGCCAGCAGCGTGGGACACCACCAAGAGACCCAGTACTTC. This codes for CASSVGHHQETQYF.

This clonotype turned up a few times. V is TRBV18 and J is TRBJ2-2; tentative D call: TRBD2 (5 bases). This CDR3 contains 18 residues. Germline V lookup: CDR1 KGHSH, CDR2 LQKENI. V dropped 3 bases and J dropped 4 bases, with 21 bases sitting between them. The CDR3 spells CASSPSLLATVGTGELFF. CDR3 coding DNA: TGTGCCAGCTCACCGAGTCTTTTAGCGACGGTCGGCACCGGGGAGCTGTTTTTT.

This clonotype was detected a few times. The CDR3, as DNA: TGCGCCAGCAGCGGGGGGACGCCGAGCTCCTACGAGCAGTACTTC. Protein: CASSGGTPSSYEQYF. The chain carries TRBV5-1 and TRBJ2-7, with TRBD2 as a possible D gene (6 bases). The V gene lost 4 bases and the J gene lost 0 bases, with 14 bases spanning the gap. CDR1 and CDR2 (germline): SGHRS, YFSETQ. This CDR3 spans 15 amino acids. Variable domain in full (rest from reference TRBV5-1 and TRBJ2-7): KAGVTQTPRYLIKTRGQQVTLSCSPISGHRSVSWYQQTPGQGLQFLFEYFSETQRNKGNFPGRFSGRQFSNSRSEMNVSTLELGDSALYLCASSGGTPSSYEQYFGPGTRLTVT.

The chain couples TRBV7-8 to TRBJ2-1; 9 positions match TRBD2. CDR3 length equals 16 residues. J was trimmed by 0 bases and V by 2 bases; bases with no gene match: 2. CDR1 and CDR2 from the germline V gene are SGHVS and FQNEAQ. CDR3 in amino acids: CASSLYSGSSYNEQFF. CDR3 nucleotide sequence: TGTGCCAGCAGCTTATATAGCGGGAGCTCCTACAATGAGCAGTTCTTC.

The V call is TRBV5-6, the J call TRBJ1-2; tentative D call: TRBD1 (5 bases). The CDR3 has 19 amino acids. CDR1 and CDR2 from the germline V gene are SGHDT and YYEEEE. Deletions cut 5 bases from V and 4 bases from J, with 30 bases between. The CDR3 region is CASSPRGGTRRSGSYGYTF. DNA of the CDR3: TGTGCCAGCAGTCCCCGGGGCGGAACCCGTCGGTCGGGAAGCTATGGCTACACCTTC.

DNA for the CDR3: TGTGCCAGCAGCCGGAGACAGGTAGCGGGAGCCGGGGAGACCCAGTACTTC. It specifies CASSRRQVAGAGETQYF. This chain uses TRBV4-2 with TRBJ2-5; the match to TRBD2 covers 9 bases. After removal of 4 bases from V and 5 bases from J, the junction contained 14 bases not matched to a gene. The germline CDR1 and CDR2 sequences are LGHNA and YNFKEQ. This CDR3 is 17 amino acids long.

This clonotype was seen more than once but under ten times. CDR3 nucleotides: TGTGCCACCAGCAGTCGCGAGAGGACCCAGTACTTC. Its translation is CATSSRERTQYF. The chain employs TRBV15 and TRBJ2-5; D unresolved. CDR3 length: 12 amino acids. The germline gives CDR1 LNHNV, CDR2 YYDKDF (reference sequence). With 3 bases removed from V and 7 bases from J, the gap between germline ends came to 9 bases.

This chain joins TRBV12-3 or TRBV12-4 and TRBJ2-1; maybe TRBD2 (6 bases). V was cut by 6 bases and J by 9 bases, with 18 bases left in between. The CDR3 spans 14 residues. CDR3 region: CASRAPPTSFEQFF. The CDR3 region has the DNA TGTGCCAGCAGGGCCCCGCCTACTAGCTTTGAGCAGTTCTTC.

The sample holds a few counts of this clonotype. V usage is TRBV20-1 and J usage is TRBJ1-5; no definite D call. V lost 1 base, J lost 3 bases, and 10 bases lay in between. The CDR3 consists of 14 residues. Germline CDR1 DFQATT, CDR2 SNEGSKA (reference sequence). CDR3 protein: CSARASLINQPQHF. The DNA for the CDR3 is TGCAGTGCTAGAGCCAGCCTAATCAATCAGCCCCAGCATTTT.

The CDR3 loop reads CASGLAGYNEQFF. The CDR3, as DNA: TGTGCCAGCGGACTAGCGGGGTACAATGAGCAGTTCTTC. The gene calls are TRBV6-1 and TRBJ2-1, with 12 nucleotides matching TRBD2. Trimming took 8 bases from V and 4 from J; bases not matched to a gene: 0. CDR3 size: 13 residues. From germline, CDR1 is MNHNS and CDR2 SASEGT.

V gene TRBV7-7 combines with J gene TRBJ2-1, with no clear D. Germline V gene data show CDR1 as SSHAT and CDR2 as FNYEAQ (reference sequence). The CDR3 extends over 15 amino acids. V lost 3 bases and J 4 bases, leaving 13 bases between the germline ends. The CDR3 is CASSLKNYPYNEQFF. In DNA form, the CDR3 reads TGTGCCAGCAGCTTGAAAAACTACCCTTACAATGAGCAGTTCTTC.

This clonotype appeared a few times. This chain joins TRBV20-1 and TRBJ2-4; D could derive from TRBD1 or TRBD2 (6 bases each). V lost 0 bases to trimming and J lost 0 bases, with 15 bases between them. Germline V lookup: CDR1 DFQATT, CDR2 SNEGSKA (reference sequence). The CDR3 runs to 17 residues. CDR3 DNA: TGCAGTGCTAGAGAAGGGGGGTTTAGCGGAGCCAAAAACATTCAGTACTTC. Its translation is CSAREGGFSGAKNIQYF.

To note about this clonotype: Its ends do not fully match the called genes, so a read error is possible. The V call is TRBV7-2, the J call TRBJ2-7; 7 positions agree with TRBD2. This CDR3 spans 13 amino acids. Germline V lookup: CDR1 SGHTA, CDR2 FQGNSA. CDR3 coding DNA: TGTGCCAGCAGCTTAGCGGGGGGGTGGCAGCCCCGCTTC. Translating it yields CASSLAGGWQPRF. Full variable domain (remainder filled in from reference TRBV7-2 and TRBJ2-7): GAGVSQSPSNKVTEKGKDVELRCDPISGHTALYWYRQSLGQGLEFLIYFQGNSAPDKSGLPSDRFSAERTGGSVSTLTIQRTQQEDSAVYLCASSLAGGWQPRFGPGTRLTVT.

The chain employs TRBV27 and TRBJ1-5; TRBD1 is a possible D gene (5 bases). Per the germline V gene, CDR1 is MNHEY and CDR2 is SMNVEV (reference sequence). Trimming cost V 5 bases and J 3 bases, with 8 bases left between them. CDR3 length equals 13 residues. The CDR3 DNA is TGTGCCAGCAGTCGGGACTTCAATCAGCCCCAGCATTTT. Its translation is CASSRDFNQPQHF.

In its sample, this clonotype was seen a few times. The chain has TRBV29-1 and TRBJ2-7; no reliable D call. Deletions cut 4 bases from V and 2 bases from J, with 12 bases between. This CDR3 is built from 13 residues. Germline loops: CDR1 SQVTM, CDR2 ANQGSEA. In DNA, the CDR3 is TGCAGCGTTGTCGGGCATTATACCTACGAGCAGTACTTC. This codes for CSVVGHYTYEQYF.

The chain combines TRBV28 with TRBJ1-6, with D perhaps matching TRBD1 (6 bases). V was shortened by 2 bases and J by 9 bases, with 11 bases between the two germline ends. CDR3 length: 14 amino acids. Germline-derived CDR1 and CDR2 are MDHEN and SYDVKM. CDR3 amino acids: CASSLPTGSSPLHF. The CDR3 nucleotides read TGTGCCAGCAGTTTACCCACAGGGAGTTCACCCCTCCACTTT.

The CDR3 protein is CASSQCEAFF. CDR3 sequence (DNA): TGTGCCAGCAGCCAGTGTGAAGCTTTCTTT. The chain links TRBV4-2 to TRBJ1-1, with D unclear. V was trimmed by 3 bases and J by 7 bases, leaving 3 bases between them. The germline CDR1 and CDR2 sequences are LGHNA and YNFKEQ. The CDR3 spans 10 residues.

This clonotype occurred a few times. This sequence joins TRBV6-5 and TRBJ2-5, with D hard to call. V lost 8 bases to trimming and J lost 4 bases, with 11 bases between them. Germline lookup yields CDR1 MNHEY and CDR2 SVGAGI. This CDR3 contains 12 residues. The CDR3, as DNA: TGTGCCAGCCAAGGGTCGGGAGAGACCCAGTACTTC. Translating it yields CASQGSGETQYF.

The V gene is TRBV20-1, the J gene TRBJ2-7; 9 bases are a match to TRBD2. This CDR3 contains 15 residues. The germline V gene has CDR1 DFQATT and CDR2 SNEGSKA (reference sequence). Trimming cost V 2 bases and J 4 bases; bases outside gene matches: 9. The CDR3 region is CSARLSGGPYYEQYF. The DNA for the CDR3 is TGCAGTGCTAGACTTAGCGGGGGCCCCTATTACGAGCAGTACTTC.

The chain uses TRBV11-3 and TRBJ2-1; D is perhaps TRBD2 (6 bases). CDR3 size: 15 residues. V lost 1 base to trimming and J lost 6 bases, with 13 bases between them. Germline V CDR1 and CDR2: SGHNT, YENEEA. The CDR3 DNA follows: TGTGCCAGCAGCTTAGGGGGGACTCGGAGCAATGAGCAGTTCTTC. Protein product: CASSLGGTRSNEQFF.

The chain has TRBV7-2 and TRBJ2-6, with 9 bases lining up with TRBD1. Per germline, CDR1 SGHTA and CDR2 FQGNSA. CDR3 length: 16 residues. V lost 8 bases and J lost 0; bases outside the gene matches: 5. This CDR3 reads CASYRGLGSGANVLTF. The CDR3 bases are TGTGCCAGCTACAGGGGGCTGGGCTCTGGGGCCAACGTCCTGACTTTC.

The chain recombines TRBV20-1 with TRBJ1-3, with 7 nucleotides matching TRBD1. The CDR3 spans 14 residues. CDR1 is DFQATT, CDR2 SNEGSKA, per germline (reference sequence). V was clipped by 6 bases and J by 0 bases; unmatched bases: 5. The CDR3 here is CSAQGGRSGNTIYF. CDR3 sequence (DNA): TGCAGTGCCCAGGGGGGTCGCTCTGGAAACACCATATATTTT.

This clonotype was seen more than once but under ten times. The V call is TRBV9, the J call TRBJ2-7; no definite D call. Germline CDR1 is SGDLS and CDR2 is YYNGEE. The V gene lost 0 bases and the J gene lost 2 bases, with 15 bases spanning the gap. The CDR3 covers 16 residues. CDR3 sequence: CASSVVGVAPTYEQYF. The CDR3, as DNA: TGTGCCAGCAGCGTAGTTGGGGTGGCCCCTACCTACGAGCAGTACTTC.

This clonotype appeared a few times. The CDR3 region is CASSFLLSSTGELFF. The CDR3 coding sequence is TGCGCCAGCAGCTTCTTGCTCAGTTCTACCGGGGAGCTGTTTTTT. The V call is TRBV5-1, the J call TRBJ2-2; D gene ambiguous. Trimming took off 2 bases at V and 5 bases at J, with 13 bases between the two ends. The CDR3 is 15 amino acids. Germline lookup yields CDR1 SGHRS and CDR2 YFSETQ.

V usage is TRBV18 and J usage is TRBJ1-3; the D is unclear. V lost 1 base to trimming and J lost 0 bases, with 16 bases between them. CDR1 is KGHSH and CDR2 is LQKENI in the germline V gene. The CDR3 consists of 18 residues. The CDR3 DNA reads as TGTGCCAGCTCACCACAGTTTACCGGGGTCAGCTCTGGAAACACCATATATTTT. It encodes CASSPQFTGVSSGNTIYF.

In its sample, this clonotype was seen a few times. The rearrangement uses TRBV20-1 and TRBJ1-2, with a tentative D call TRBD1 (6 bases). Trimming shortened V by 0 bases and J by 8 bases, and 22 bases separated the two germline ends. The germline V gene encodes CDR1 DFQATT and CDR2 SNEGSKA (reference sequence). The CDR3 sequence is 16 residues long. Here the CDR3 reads CSARDQQGPPRRGYTF. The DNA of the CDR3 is TGCAGTGCTAGAGATCAACAGGGTCCCCCGAGGAGGGGCTACACCTTC.

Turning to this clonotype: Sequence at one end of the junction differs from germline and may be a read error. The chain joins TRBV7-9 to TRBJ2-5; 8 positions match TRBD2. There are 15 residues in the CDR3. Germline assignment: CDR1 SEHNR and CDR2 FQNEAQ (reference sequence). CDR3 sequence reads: CASSLAGVVHETQYF. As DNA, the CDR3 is TGTGCCAGCAGCCTAGCGGGTGTGGTACATGAGACCCAGTACTTC.